A selection of T cell receptor beta chains follows, all from one sample in a study of OX40 agonist ivuxolimab in advanced cancers. The assay was immunoSEQ multiplex PCR, and TCRdb's table has in-frame clones only and misses some. This table holds about 110,000 clones, 75% to 95% found once. The material was CD4+ or CD8+ T cells sorted from blood, obtained in a trial of the OX40 agonist ivuxolimab. The receptors stem from an adult with an advanced solid tumor such as melanoma, head and neck, liver or kidney cancer. The CDR3 runs from the conserved cysteine through the conserved F or W. The order of the fields is J gene, clone size, D gene, V gene, CDR3 DNA, CDR3 protein. The D gene is left open where the match is weak. For some rows the clone size is stated as once, few or many, or as a class when expanded; others skip it.

j_gene: TRBJ1-3
abundance: -
d_gene: TRBD1
v_gene: TRBV6-5
CDR3nt: TGTGCCAGCAGACAGGGGGCTGCTGGAAACACCATATATTTT
CDR3aa: CASRQGAAGNTIYF

j_gene: TRBJ1-3
abundance: -
d_gene: -
v_gene: TRBV30
CDR3nt: TGTGCCACGGGAGCAGGATCGGCTGGAAACACCATATATTTT
CDR3aa: CATGAGSAGNTIYF

j_gene: TRBJ1-1
abundance: -
d_gene: -
v_gene: TRBV5-4
CDR3nt: TGTGCCAGCAGCTTGGTATTGGGCACTGAAGCTTTCTTT
CDR3aa: CASSLVLGTEAFF

j_gene: TRBJ2-1
abundance: -
d_gene: -
v_gene: TRBV6-1
CDR3nt: TGTGCCAGCAGTGAAGCTCGTGGCAGGGGCCCGTTCTTC
CDR3aa: CASSEARGRGPFF

j_gene: TRBJ1-2
abundance: -
d_gene: -
v_gene: TRBV6-5
CDR3nt: TGTGCCAGCAGTTACGCATCCATGGTACCTGGCTACACCTTC
CDR3aa: CASSYASMVPGYTF

j_gene: TRBJ1-1
abundance: -
d_gene: TRBD1
v_gene: TRBV19
CDR3nt: TGTGCCAGTAGAGCCCGGGACAGGGGTCATAAAGCTTTCTTT
CDR3aa: CASRARDRGHKAFF

j_gene: TRBJ2-5
abundance: -
d_gene: -
v_gene: TRBV6-1
CDR3nt: TGTGCCAGCACTAGAGGGCGACTCGGCGAGACCCAGTACTTC
CDR3aa: CASTRGRLGETQYF

j_gene: TRBJ2-3
abundance: -
d_gene: TRBD1
v_gene: TRBV6-1
CDR3nt: TGTGCCAGCAGTGCCACGACAGGGTGGGGCACAGATACGCAGTATTTT
CDR3aa: CASSATTGWGTDTQYF

j_gene: TRBJ1-6
abundance: few
d_gene: -
v_gene: TRBV5-1
CDR3nt: TGCGCCAGCAGCTTGGGACGTAATGAGGGGCAAAATTCACCCCTCCACTTT
CDR3aa: CASSLGRNEGQNSPLHF

j_gene: TRBJ1-2
abundance: -
d_gene: -
v_gene: TRBV2
CDR3nt: TGTGCCAGCAGTACTAACTATGGCTACACCTTC
CDR3aa: CASSTNYGYTF

j_gene: TRBJ1-1
abundance: -
d_gene: -
v_gene: TRBV18
CDR3nt: TGTGCCAGCTCACCACCGCCTTCCAACACTGAAGCTTTCTTT
CDR3aa: CASSPPPSNTEAFF

j_gene: TRBJ2-7
abundance: -
d_gene: -
v_gene: TRBV27
CDR3nt: TGTGCCAGCAGTTTAGGAGGGGGGCACTACGAGCAGTACTTC
CDR3aa: CASSLGGGHYEQYF

j_gene: TRBJ2-1
abundance: -
d_gene: -
v_gene: TRBV14
CDR3nt: TGTGCCAGCAGCCCTGCAGGAGAGTACTACAATGAGCAGTTCTTC
CDR3aa: CASSPAGEYYNEQFF

j_gene: TRBJ2-1
abundance: -
d_gene: TRBD2
v_gene: TRBV11-1
CDR3nt: TGTGCCAGCAGCCCCAGACTAGCGGGGGGCAATGAGCAGTTCTTC
CDR3aa: CASSPRLAGGNEQFF

j_gene: TRBJ2-3
abundance: -
d_gene: TRBD2
v_gene: TRBV19
CDR3nt: TGTGCCAGTAGCAATAGCGGGGGGGGCACAGATACGCAGTATTTT
CDR3aa: CASSNSGGGTDTQYF

j_gene: TRBJ2-3
abundance: few
d_gene: -
v_gene: TRBV11-2
CDR3nt: TGTGCCAGCAGCCCACGACTAGCAGATACGCAGTATTTT
CDR3aa: CASSPRLADTQYF

j_gene: TRBJ2-1
abundance: -
d_gene: -
v_gene: TRBV11-3
CDR3nt: TGTGCCAGCAGCCTAAGGGGGGCCTCCTACAATGAGCAGTTCTTC
CDR3aa: CASSLRGASYNEQFF